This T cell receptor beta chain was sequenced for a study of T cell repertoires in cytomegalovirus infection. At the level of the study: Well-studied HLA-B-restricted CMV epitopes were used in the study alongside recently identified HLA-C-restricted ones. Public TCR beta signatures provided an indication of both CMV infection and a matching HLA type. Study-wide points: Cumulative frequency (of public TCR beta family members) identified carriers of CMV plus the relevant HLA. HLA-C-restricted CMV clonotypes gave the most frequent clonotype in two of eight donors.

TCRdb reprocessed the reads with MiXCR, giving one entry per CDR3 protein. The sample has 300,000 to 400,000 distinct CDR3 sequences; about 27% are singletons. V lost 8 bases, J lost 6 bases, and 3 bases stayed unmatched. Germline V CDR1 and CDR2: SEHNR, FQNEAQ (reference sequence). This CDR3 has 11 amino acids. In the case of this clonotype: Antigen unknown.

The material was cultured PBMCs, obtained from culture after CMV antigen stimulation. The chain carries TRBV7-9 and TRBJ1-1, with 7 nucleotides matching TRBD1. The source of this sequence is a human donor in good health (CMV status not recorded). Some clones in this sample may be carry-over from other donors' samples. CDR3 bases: TGTGCCAGCGACAGGGTTGCTGAAGCTTTCTTT. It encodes CASDRVAEAFF.